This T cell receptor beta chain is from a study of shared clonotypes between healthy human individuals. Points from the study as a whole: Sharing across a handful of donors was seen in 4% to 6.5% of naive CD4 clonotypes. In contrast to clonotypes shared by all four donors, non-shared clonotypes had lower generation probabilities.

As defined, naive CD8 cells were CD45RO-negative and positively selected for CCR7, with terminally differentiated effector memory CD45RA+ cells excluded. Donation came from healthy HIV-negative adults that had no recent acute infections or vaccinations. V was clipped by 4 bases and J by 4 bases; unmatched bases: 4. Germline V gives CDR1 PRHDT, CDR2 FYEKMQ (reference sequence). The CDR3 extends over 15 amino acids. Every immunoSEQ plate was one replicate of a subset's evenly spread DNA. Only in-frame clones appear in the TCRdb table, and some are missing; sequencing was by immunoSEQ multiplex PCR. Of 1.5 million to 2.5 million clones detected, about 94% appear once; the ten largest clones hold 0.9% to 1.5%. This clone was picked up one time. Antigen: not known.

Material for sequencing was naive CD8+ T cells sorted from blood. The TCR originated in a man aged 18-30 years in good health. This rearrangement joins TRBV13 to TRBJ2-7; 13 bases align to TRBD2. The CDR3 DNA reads TGTGCCAGCAGCTCCAGACTAGCGGGAGGTTACGAGCAGTACTTC. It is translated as CASSSRLAGGYEQYF. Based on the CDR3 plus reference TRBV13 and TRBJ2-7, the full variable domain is AAGVIQSPRHLIKEKRETATLKCYPIPRHDTVYWYQQGPGQDPQFLISFYEKMQSDKGSIPDRFSAQQFSDYHSELNMSSLELGDSALYFCASSSRLAGGYEQYFGPGTRLTVT.